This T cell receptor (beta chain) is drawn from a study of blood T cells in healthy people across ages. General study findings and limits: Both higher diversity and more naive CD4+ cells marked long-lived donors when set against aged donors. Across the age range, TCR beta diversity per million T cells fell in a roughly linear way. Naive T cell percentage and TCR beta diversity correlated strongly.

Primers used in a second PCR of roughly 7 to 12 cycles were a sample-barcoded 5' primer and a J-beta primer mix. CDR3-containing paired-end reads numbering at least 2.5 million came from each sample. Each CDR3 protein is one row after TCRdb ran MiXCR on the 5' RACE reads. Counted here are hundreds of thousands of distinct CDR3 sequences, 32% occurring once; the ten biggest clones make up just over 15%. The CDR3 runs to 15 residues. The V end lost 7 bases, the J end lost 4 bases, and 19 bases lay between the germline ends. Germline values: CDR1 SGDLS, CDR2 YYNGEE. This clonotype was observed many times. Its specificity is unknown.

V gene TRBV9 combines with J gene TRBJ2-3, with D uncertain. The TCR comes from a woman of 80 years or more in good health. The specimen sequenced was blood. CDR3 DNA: TGTGCCAGCGCCCATGAAGGGTTAGGTGCAGATACGCAGTATTTT. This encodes CASAHEGLGADTQYF.